The 16 T cell receptor beta chains reported below all come from one sample, sequenced in a study of blood T cell repertoires in COVID-19. Data came from immunoSEQ multiplex PCR; TCRdb stores just in-frame clones and leaves some out. The repertoire holds roughly 380,000 clones, about four fifths seen once, with under 1.2% in the top ten. Sequencing was performed on peripheral blood. These receptors were obtained from a human donor with acute or convalescent COVID-19. The donor label of this sample is uncertain.

This clone was observed a single time. This rearrangement joins TRBV10-3 to TRBJ1-5, with 8 positions matching TRBD1. CDR1 is ENHRY, CDR2 SYGVKD, per germline. The CDR3 covers 13 residues. J gave up 6 bases and V 6 bases, and 4 bases lay outside the gene matches. CDR3 nucleotides: TGTGCCATCAGCGACAGGGGAGGTCAGCCCCAGCATTTT. Translation gives CAISDRGGQPQHF.

The CDR3 coding sequence is TGTGCCAGCAGCCCCGACGGGGGGGCAGGTGAAAAACTGTTTTTT. Translation gives CASSPDGGAGEKLFF. The chain combines TRBV7-9 with TRBJ1-4, with D possibly being TRBD1 (6 bases). The CDR3 totals 15 residues. CDR1 is SEHNR, CDR2 FQNEAQ, per germline (reference sequence). With 5 bases removed from V and 7 bases from J, the gap between germline ends came to 17 bases.

The genes are TRBV3-1 (or the pseudogene TRBV3-2) and TRBJ2-7, with D perhaps matching TRBD2 (6 bases). The CDR3 sequence is 14 residues long. Per germline, CDR1 LGHDT and CDR2 YNNKEL (reference sequence). The ends were cut back, 1 base at V and 4 bases at J, with 11 bases in the middle. The CDR3 DNA follows: TGTGCCAGCAGCCAAGTCCAGGCGGGGTACGAGCAGTACTTC. Its translation: CASSQVQAGYEQYF.

The chain links TRBV6-6 to TRBJ1-5; 10 positions match TRBD1. The trim removed 6 bases at V and 0 bases at J, leaving 17 bases unmatched. Germline V lookup: CDR1 MNHNY, CDR2 SVGAGI (reference sequence). The CDR3 contains 20 residues. This CDR3 reads CASSSPPGQGSIDSNQPQHF. CDR3 coding DNA: TGTGCCAGCAGCTCTCCGCCGGGACAGGGGTCCATTGATAGCAATCAGCCCCAGCATTTT.

The chain uses TRBV30 and TRBJ1-2, with TRBD1 as a possible D gene (5 bases). Germline CDR1 GTSNPN, CDR2 SVGIG (reference sequence). The CDR3 is 14 residues long. Trimming stripped 7 bases from V and 6 bases from J, with 21 bases between. CDR3 nucleotides: TGTGCCTCCCAAAGGGGTTGGGAATCAGATGGCTACACCTTC. Translated, it gives CASQRGWESDGYTF.

V is TRBV18 and J is TRBJ1-5; D unclear. The CDR3 spans 15 residues. Germline V gene sequence: CDR1 KGHSH, CDR2 LQKENI. The V end lost 4 bases, the J end lost 3 bases, and 13 bases lay between the germline ends. This CDR3 is CASSLGLSNNQPQHF. The CDR3 coding sequence is TGTGCCAGCTCACTCGGACTGAGCAACAATCAGCCCCAGCATTTT.

The chain carries TRBV6-6 and TRBJ1-1; 7 bases are shared with TRBD1. Germline CDR1 is MNHNY and CDR2 is SVGAGI (reference sequence). V shed 6 bases and J 1 base; nucleotides not matched to a gene: 8. The CDR3 runs 15 residues. CDR3 protein: CASRGTGAWNTEAFF. The CDR3 nucleotides are TGTGCCAGCAGGGGCACAGGGGCTTGGAACACTGAAGCTTTCTTT.

This clone has only one observation. The chain uses TRBV6-5 and TRBJ2-1; no definite D call. The CDR3 totals 16 residues. V was pared by 2 bases and J by 5 bases, with 16 bases between. Looked up from germline, CDR1 is MNHEY and CDR2 is SVGAGI. The CDR3 reads CASSYGPLHPDNEQFF. CDR3 sequence (DNA): TGTGCCAGCAGTTACGGTCCACTGCACCCCGACAATGAGCAGTTCTTC.

This clone was picked up one time. This chain connects TRBV2 to TRBJ2-7; TRBD1 matches 9 bases. V trimming: 2 bases; J trimming: 3 bases; junction bases outside the gene matches: 2. The CDR3 totals 14 residues. In germline, CDR1 is SNHLY, CDR2 FYNNEI. CDR3 nucleotide sequence: TGTGCCAGCAGTGAATTGGACAGGGGCTACGAGCAGTACTTC. Encoded protein: CASSELDRGYEQYF. Supplemented by reference TRBV2 and TRBJ2-7, the full variable domain reads EPEVTQTPSHQVTQMGQEVILRCVPISNHLYFYWYRQILGQKVEFLVSFYNNEISEKSEIFDDQFSVERPDGSNFTLKIRSTKLEDSAMYFCASSELDRGYEQYFGPGTRLTVT.

The rearrangement joins TRBV4-2 to TRBJ1-1; 7 positions match TRBD1. Per germline, CDR1 LGHNA and CDR2 YNFKEQ. The CDR3 is 13 amino acids. Unmatched junction bases numbered 3, after V lost 4 bases and J lost 4 bases. DNA for the CDR3: TGTGCCAGCAGCCGGGGACAGAGCACTGAAGCTTTCTTT. Translating gives CASSRGQSTEAFF.

This chain links TRBV5-6 with TRBJ1-5; D might be TRBD1 (6 bases). The germline V and J ends were trimmed by 3 bases and 4 bases, with 14 bases remaining between them. There are 15 residues in the CDR3. The germline V gene encodes CDR1 SGHDT and CDR2 YYEEEE. The CDR3 DNA follows: TGTGCCAGCAGCTCGACGAGGACAGTAAATCAGCCCCAGCATTTT. It yields the protein CASSSTRTVNQPQHF.

Points on this clone: The sample has other DNA sequences that encode this CDR3 too. In DNA form, the CDR3 reads TGTGCCAGCAGCTTAGGGCTAGCGGGAACCTACGAGCAGTACTTC. Translating it yields CASSLGLAGTYEQYF. This sequence joins TRBV7-2 and TRBJ2-7; TRBD2 matches 9 bases. Germline lookup yields CDR1 SGHTA and CDR2 FQGNSA. This CDR3 has 15 amino acids. Trimming at V came to 1 base and at J to 2 bases, leaving 3 bases not matched to a gene.

The rearrangement links TRBV5-1 to TRBJ1-4; TRBD1 is a possible D gene (6 bases). The CDR3 extends over 16 amino acids. The germline CDR1 and CDR2 sequences are SGHRS and YFSETQ. V dropped 4 bases and J dropped 3 bases, with 16 bases sitting between them. The CDR3 DNA reads as TGCGCCAGCAGCCAACCAGCAGGGGTGGCTAATGAAAAACTGTTTTTT. Its protein product is CASSQPAGVANEKLFF.

This rearrangement joins TRBV5-1 to TRBJ1-5; 8 bases agree with TRBD1. This CDR3 is built from 16 residues. The ends lost 4 bases at V and 6 bases at J; junction bases unmatched: 12. Per germline, CDR1 SGHRS and CDR2 YFSETQ. The CDR3 DNA follows: TGCGCCAGCAGCCCCGGAGGACAGGGTCTCGGTCAGCCCCAGCATTTT. This codes for CASSPGGQGLGQPQHF.

This sequence joins TRBV2 and TRBJ2-1, with D possibly TRBD2 on 6 matching bases. The CDR3 consists of 13 residues. Germline assignment: CDR1 SNHLY and CDR2 FYNNEI. V dropped 8 bases and J dropped 4 bases, with 12 bases sitting between them. The DNA for the CDR3 is TGTGCCAGCGTCCGGGAGCCATACAATGAGCAGTTCTTC. Its protein is CASVREPYNEQFF.

This chain connects TRBV10-1 to TRBJ1-6, with 10 bases that match TRBD1. Germline V gene sequence: CDR1 WNHNN, CDR2 SYGVQD (reference sequence). This CDR3 comprises 15 residues. V shed 2 bases, J shed 10 bases, and the junction held 5 bases outside the gene matches. CDR3 coding DNA: TGCGCCAGCAGTGAGGGGGACAGGGGAAGCTCACCCCTCCACTTT. Encoded protein: CASSEGDRGSSPLHF.